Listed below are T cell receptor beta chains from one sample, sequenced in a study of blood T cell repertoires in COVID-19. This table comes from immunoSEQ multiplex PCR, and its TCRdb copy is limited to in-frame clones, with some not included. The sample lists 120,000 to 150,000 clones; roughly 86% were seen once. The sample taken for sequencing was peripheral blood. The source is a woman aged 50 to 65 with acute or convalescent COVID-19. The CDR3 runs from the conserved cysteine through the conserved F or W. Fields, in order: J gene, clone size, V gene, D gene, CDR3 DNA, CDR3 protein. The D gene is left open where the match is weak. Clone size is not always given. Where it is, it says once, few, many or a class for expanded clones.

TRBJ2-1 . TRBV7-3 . TGTGCCAGCAGCTTAGGGGGCTATGAGCAGTTCTTC CASSLGGYEQFF
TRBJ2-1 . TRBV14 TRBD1 TGTGCCAGCAGCCAAGGTGACGGACAGGCCTACAATGAGCAGTTCTTC CASSQGDGQAYNEQFF
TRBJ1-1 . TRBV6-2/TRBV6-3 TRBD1 TGTGCCAGCAGCAGAGACAGGGGGTCGGAAGCTTTCTTT CASSRDRGSEAFF
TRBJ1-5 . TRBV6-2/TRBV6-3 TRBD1 TGTGCCAGCAGTCCGTCGGACAGGAGAAGCAATCAGCCCCAGCATTTT CASSPSDRRSNQPQHF
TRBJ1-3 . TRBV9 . TGTGCCAGCAGCGACAGGGTGTCGGGTGACACCATATATTTT CASSDRVSGDTIYF
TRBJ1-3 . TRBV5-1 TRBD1 TGCGCCAGCAGCTTGACAGGGGCAGGAAACACCATATATTTT CASSLTGAGNTIYF
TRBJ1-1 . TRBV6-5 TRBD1 TGTGCCAGCAGCGTAGAAACAGGGGCCACTGAAGCTTTCTTT CASSVETGATEAFF
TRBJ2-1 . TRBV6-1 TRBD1 TGTGCCAGCAGTGAAGCCTCACAGGGGGGATATCAGTTCTTC CASSEASQGGYQFF
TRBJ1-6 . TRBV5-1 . TGCGCCAGCAGATCCGACAGCGTTGGTTCACCCCTCCACTTT CASRSDSVGSPLHF
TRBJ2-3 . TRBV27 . TGTGCCAGCAGTTTATCGGAGGTTCTTCAGGATACGCAGTATTTT CASSLSEVLQDTQYF
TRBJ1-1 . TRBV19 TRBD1 TGTGCCAGTAGTATGCTCCGGGACAGGGGGATCCCTGAAGCTTTCTTT CASSMLRDRGIPEAFF
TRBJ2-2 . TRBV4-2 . TGTGCCAGCAGCCAACACGGAAGCAAAATCAGGTGGCCCCCCGCGCGAAACACCGGGGAGCTGTTTTTT CASSQHGSKIRWPPARNTGELFF
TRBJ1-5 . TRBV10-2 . TGCGCCAGCAGTGTGGGCGATGGGCCCCAGCATTTT CASSVGDGPQHF
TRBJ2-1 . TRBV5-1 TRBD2 TGCGCCAGCAGCTTGGGACTAGCCGGAGGTTACAATGAGCAGTTCTTC CASSLGLAGGYNEQFF
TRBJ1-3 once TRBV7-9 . TGTGCCAGCAGCTCGGACGGGAGCTCTGGAAACACCATATATTTT CASSSDGSSGNTIYF
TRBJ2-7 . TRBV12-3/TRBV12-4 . TGTGCCAGCAGCCTTTTCCCCTACGAGCAGTACTTC CASSLFPYEQYF
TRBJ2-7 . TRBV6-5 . TGTGCCAGCAGTTACTCGAGGAAAGATGAGCAGTACTTC CASSYSRKDEQYF
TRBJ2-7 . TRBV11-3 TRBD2 TGTGCCAGCAGCTCGAGACTAGCGGGAGTGGGGGAGCAGTACTTC CASSSRLAGVGEQYF
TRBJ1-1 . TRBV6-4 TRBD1 TGTGCCAGCAGGGCGGGACAGGCGAACACTGAAGCTTTCTTT CASRAGQANTEAFF
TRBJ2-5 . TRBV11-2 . TGTGCCAGCAGCTTAGACCTTTTGCTAGCGAGTCAAGAGACCCAGTACTTC CASSLDLLLASQETQYF
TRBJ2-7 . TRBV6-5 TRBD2 TGTGCCAGCAGTTACGTTCCAGCGGGAGAGGCCTACGAGCAGTACTTC CASSYVPAGEAYEQYF
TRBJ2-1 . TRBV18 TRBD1 TGTGCCAGCTCACCAATGTTACAGGGGGGATACAATGAGCAGTTCTTC CASSPMLQGGYNEQFF
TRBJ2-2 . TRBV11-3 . TGTGCCAGCAGCCGGGGGAGGCCCACCGGGGAGCTGTTTTTT CASSRGRPTGELFF
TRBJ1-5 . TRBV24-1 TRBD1 TGTGCCACCAGTCGAACAGGGGATCAGCCCCAGCATTTT CATSRTGDQPQHF
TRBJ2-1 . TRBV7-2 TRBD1 TGTGCCAGCAGCCCACCGGGGACAGCATACAATGAGCAGTTCTTC CASSPPGTAYNEQFF
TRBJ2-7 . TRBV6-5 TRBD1 TGTGCCAGCAGTTCCGGGACAGTGCCTTACGAGCAGTACTTC CASSSGTVPYEQYF
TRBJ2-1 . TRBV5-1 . TGCGCCAGCACCTTGGACAGATACAATGAGCAGTTCTTC CASTLDRYNEQFF
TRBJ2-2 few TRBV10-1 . TGCGCCAGCAGTGCCCTGGAGTGGATAAACACCGGGGAGCTGTTTTTT CASSALEWINTGELFF
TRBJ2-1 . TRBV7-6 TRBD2 TGTGCCAGCAGCTCCCAAGGGGTCAGCGGGAATTTATACAATGAGCAGTTCTTC CASSSQGVSGNLYNEQFF
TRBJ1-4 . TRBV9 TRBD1 TGTGCCAGCAGCGCCGGGACAGGGTTTAATGAAAAACTGTTTTTT CASSAGTGFNEKLFF
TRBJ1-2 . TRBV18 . TGTGCCAGCTCACCCTCGGTGAGGGCCCAAAACTATGGCTACACCTTC CASSPSVRAQNYGYTF
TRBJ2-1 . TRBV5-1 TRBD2 TGCGCCAGCAGCTTGGGGGTAGCGGGAGTGGGCAATGAGCAGTTCTTC CASSLGVAGVGNEQFF
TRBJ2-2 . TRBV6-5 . TGTGCCAGTCTAGGGGCCTCAGTGAACACCGGGGAGCTGTTTTTT CASLGASVNTGELFF
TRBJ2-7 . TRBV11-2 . TGTGCCAGCAGCTTAGCAGACAAACACTTCCCCTACGAGCAGTACTTC CASSLADKHFPYEQYF
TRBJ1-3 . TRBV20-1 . TGCAGTGCTAGAGGGCCAGACACCATATATTTT CSARGPDTIYF
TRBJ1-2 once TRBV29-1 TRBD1 TGCAGCGCCCCGGACAGGGAGTCCTATGGCTACACCTTC CSAPDRESYGYTF
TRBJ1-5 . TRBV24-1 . TGTGCCACCAGTGACGTAGTTAGCAATCAGCCCCAGCATTTT CATSDVVSNQPQHF
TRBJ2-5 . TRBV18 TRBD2 TGTGCCAGCTCCGGGGCTAGCGGGGACCAAGAGACCCAGTACTTC CASSGASGDQETQYF
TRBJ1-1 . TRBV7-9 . TGTGCCAGCAGCCTCCGCGGGGCTGAAGCTTTCTTT CASSLRGAEAFF
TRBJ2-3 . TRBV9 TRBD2 TGTGCCAGCAGCGCGACTAGCGGGGGGTCTAGCACAGATACGCAGTATTTT CASSATSGGSSTDTQYF
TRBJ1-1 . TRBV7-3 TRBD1 TGTGCCAGCAGCTTAATTAGGGGGCGGGGCACTGAAGCTTTCTTT CASSLIRGRGTEAFF
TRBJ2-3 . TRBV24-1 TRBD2 TGTGCCACCAGTGATTTCCAATCGACTAGCGGGGGGACAGATACGCAGTATTTT CATSDFQSTSGGTDTQYF
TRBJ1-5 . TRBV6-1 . TGTGCCAGCAGTGAAGCCATGGGCAGGGCTAATCAGCCCCAGCATTTT CASSEAMGRANQPQHF
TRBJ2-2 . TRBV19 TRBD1 TGTGCCAGTAGTATTTGGGACAGGAGCAACACCGGGGAGCTGTTTTTT CASSIWDRSNTGELFF
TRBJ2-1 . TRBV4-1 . TGCGCCAGCAGCCAAGCAGTGGTTCAGCGGGCCTACAATGAGCAGTTCTTC CASSQAVVQRAYNEQFF
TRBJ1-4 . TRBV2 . TGTGCCAGCAGCTCGAGGGGAGGGGTTAACGAAAAACTGTTTTTT CASSSRGGVNEKLFF
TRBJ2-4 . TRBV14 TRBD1 TGTGCCAGCAGCCAAGCGGACAGGGGGCTAAGCATTCAGTACTTC CASSQADRGLSIQYF
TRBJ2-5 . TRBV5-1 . TGCGCCAGCAGCTTGGGCCGGGAGTTGGGATGGGAGACCCAGTACTTC CASSLGRELGWETQYF
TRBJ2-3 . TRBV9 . TGTGCCAGCAGCGTAGGAGGGAGCACAGATACGCAGTATTTT CASSVGGSTDTQYF
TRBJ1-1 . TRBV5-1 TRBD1 TGCGCCAGCAGCCAGGGGGTCAGGCCCACTTTGGACACTGAAGCTTTCTTT CASSQGVRPTLDTEAFF
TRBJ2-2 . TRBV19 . TGTGCCAGTAGTATATCCTACCACGGGGGGCCCCACACCGGGGAGCTGTTTTTT CASSISYHGGPHTGELFF
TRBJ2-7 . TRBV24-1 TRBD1 TGTGCCACCAGTGATCCTCGGGACAGGGTATCCTACGAGCAGTACTTC CATSDPRDRVSYEQYF
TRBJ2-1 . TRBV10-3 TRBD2 TGTGCCATCAGTGAATCCACTAGCGGGGGGATCAATGAGCAGTTCTTC CAISESTSGGINEQFF
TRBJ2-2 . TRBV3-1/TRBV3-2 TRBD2 TGTGCCAGCAGGCTAGCGGGGGGGCCCGTGGAGCTGTTTTTT CASRLAGGPVELFF
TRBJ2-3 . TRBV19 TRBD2 TGTGCCAGTAGCCCGGCGGGGGGAGGACCAGATACGCAGTATTTT CASSPAGGGPDTQYF
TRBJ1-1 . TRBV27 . TGTGCCAGCAGTTGGACGACAGGAACTCCCATTGAAGCTTTCTTT CASSWTTGTPIEAFF
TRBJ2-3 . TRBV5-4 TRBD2 TGTGCCAGCAGCTTGAACAACGGGCGGGAGGGCTCATATACGCAGTATTTT CASSLNNGREGSYTQYF
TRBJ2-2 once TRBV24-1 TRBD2 TGTGCCACCAGTGACGCTAGCGGGGTTAACGGGGAGCTGTTTTTT CATSDASGVNGELFF
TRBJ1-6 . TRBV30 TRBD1 TGTGCCTGGACTCGGGACAGCTCCTATAATTCACCCCTCCACTTT CAWTRDSSYNSPLHF